Listed below are T cell receptor beta chains from one sample, sequenced in a study of read filtering for tumor transcriptome and immune sequencing. A single record per CDR3 protein comes from TCRdb applying MiXCR to the reads. The sample yields 94,000 or so distinct CDR3 sequences, 12% seen once. Source material: a population of CD138-negative cells sorted from bone marrow. These receptor sequences come from a donor aged 40 or over with multiple myeloma. The CDR3 runs from the conserved cysteine through the conserved F or W. Each record gives: D gene, V gene, clone size, J gene, CDR3 DNA, CDR3 protein. The D gene is left open where the match is weak. The size field is filled for only some rows; it gives once, few, many or a size class.

d_gene: NA; v_gene: TRBV18; abundance: many; j_gene: TRBJ2-7; CDR3nt: TGTGCCAGCTCACCAAGCAGGGAACACGAGCAGTACTTC; CDR3aa: CASSPSREHEQYF
d_gene: TRBD2; v_gene: TRBV7-9; abundance: medium-sized; j_gene: TRBJ2-1; CDR3nt: TGTGCCAGCAGCTTAAGCGGGGTAAACTATGAGCAGTTCTTC; CDR3aa: CASSLSGVNYEQFF
d_gene: TRBD2; v_gene: TRBV30; abundance: many; j_gene: TRBJ2-5; CDR3nt: TGTGCCTGGCGGACTAGCGGAGGCCCAGAGACCCAGTACTTC; CDR3aa: CAWRTSGGPETQYF
d_gene: NA; v_gene: TRBV11-2; abundance: many; j_gene: TRBJ2-5; CDR3nt: TGTGCCAGCAGCTTAAACAGGGAAGAGACCCAGTACTTC; CDR3aa: CASSLNREETQYF
d_gene: NA; v_gene: TRBV19; abundance: NA; j_gene: TRBJ1-5; CDR3nt: TGTGCCAGTAGTCCAAGACGGACCAGAAGGGATCAGCCCCAGCATTTT; CDR3aa: CASSPRRTRRDQPQHF
d_gene: TRBD1; v_gene: TRBV29-1; abundance: many; j_gene: TRBJ1-5; CDR3nt: TGCAGCGTTTCGGGACAGGGTGGTAATCAGCCCCAGCATTTT; CDR3aa: CSVSGQGGNQPQHF
d_gene: NA; v_gene: TRBV27; abundance: many; j_gene: TRBJ2-7; CDR3nt: TGTGCCAGCAGTTCAAACTCCTACTCCTACGAGCAGTACTTC; CDR3aa: CASSSNSYSYEQYF
d_gene: NA; v_gene: TRBV5-1; abundance: many; j_gene: TRBJ2-7; CDR3nt: TGCGCCAGCAGCGGCGACTTCTACGAGCAGTACTTC; CDR3aa: CASSGDFYEQYF
d_gene: TRBD1; v_gene: TRBV7-9; abundance: NA; j_gene: TRBJ2-1; CDR3nt: TGTGCCAGCAGCGTAGACGGCCAGGGGGTGCAGTTCTTC; CDR3aa: CASSVDGQGVQFF
d_gene: NA; v_gene: TRBV3-1; abundance: many; j_gene: TRBJ2-1; CDR3nt: TGTGCCAGCAGCCAGATAGCTGGGACCGTCTGCTTC; CDR3aa: CASSQIAGTVCF
d_gene: NA; v_gene: TRBV12-3/TRBV12-4; abundance: many; j_gene: TRBJ1-6; CDR3nt: TGTGCCAGCAGACCACAGGAGACTGTTAGCTCCTATAATTCACCCCTCCACTTT; CDR3aa: CASRPQETVSSYNSPLHF
d_gene: NA; v_gene: TRBV12-3/TRBV12-4; abundance: NA; j_gene: TRBJ2-1; CDR3nt: TGTGCCAGCAGTTTAGACGGGATCTACAATGAGCAGTTCTTC; CDR3aa: CASSLDGIYNEQFF
d_gene: NA; v_gene: TRBV20-1; abundance: many; j_gene: TRBJ2-3; CDR3nt: TGCAGTGCTAGAGTGGGTTTTGGCACAGATACGCAGTATTTT; CDR3aa: CSARVGFGTDTQYF
d_gene: TRBD2; v_gene: TRBV5-1; abundance: many; j_gene: TRBJ2-7; CDR3nt: TGCGCCAGCAGCTCCGGGACTAGCATTTACGAGCAGTACTTC; CDR3aa: CASSSGTSIYEQYF
d_gene: NA; v_gene: TRBV2; abundance: NA; j_gene: TRBJ1-1; CDR3nt: TGTGCCAGCAAAGGGCAGGCGAACACTGAAGCTTTCTTT; CDR3aa: CASKGQANTEAFF
d_gene: TRBD1; v_gene: TRBV29-1; abundance: many; j_gene: TRBJ2-2; CDR3nt: TGCAGCGTTGAAAGGACAGGGGGCACCGGGGAGCTGTTTTTT; CDR3aa: CSVERTGGTGELFF
d_gene: NA; v_gene: TRBV30; abundance: few; j_gene: TRBJ2-5; CDR3nt: TGTGCCTGGAGTGCGCAATCAGGGGAGACCCAGTACTTC; CDR3aa: CAWSAQSGETQYF
d_gene: TRBD2; v_gene: TRBV3-1; abundance: few; j_gene: TRBJ2-3; CDR3nt: TGTGCCAGCAGCCCCCCTTGGGGACTAGCGGGTGAGCAAAGCACAGATACGCAGTATTTT; CDR3aa: CASSPPWGLAGEQSTDTQYF
d_gene: NA; v_gene: TRBV11-2; abundance: many; j_gene: TRBJ2-2; CDR3nt: TGTGCCAGCAGCTTAGAAGTCTTCGGGGAGCTGTTTTTT; CDR3aa: CASSLEVFGELFF
d_gene: NA; v_gene: TRBV5-1; abundance: few; j_gene: TRBJ1-1; CDR3nt: TGCGCCAGCAGCTTGGCATTAGTATCCGGGACTGAAGCTTTCTTT; CDR3aa: CASSLALVSGTEAFF
d_gene: TRBD1; v_gene: TRBV10-3; abundance: NA; j_gene: TRBJ2-1; CDR3nt: TGTGCCATCAGTGAGTCCTTAATAGGGGACAGGGCTAGGAATGAGCAGTTCTTC; CDR3aa: CAISESLIGDRARNEQFF
d_gene: NA; v_gene: TRBV10-2; abundance: once; j_gene: TRBJ2-7; CDR3nt: TGCGCCTGCAGTGAGTCGAAACCCGGGGGGCACGAGCAGTACTTC; CDR3aa: CACSESKPGGHEQYF
d_gene: TRBD2; v_gene: TRBV10-3; abundance: many; j_gene: TRBJ2-1; CDR3nt: TGTGCCATCAGTGGACTAGCGGTCTTCTCCTACAATGAGCAGTTCTTC; CDR3aa: CAISGLAVFSYNEQFF
d_gene: TRBD1; v_gene: TRBV9; abundance: many; j_gene: TRBJ1-1; CDR3nt: TGTGCCAGCAGCGTAGGGACAGGGGTGGTGGCTGAAGCTTTCTTT; CDR3aa: CASSVGTGVVAEAFF
d_gene: TRBD2; v_gene: TRBV18; abundance: NA; j_gene: TRBJ2-1; CDR3nt: TGTGCCAGCTCACTTAACCCACTAGCGGGATCCTACAATCAGCAGTTCTTC; CDR3aa: CASSLNPLAGSYNQQFF
d_gene: NA; v_gene: TRBV5-4; abundance: many; j_gene: TRBJ2-5; CDR3nt: TGTGCCAGCAGCTTCCCGGGCAGGGGCCAAGAGACCCAGTACTTC; CDR3aa: CASSFPGRGQETQYF